The 5 T cell receptor beta chains below were found in one sample sequenced in a study of blood T cell repertoires in COVID-19. The repertoire was sequenced with immunoSEQ multiplex PCR; TCRdb's copy has only in-frame clones and lacks some. The repertoire has over 150,000 clones, roughly 80% of them found once; the top ten carry approximately 1.8%. Sequences were obtained from peripheral blood. These receptors originate from an elderly man with acute or convalescent COVID-19.

Points on this clone: Additional DNA sequences in this sample encode the identical CDR3. The CDR3 DNA is TGTGCCAGCAGCCAAGGACAGGGCGGCACTGAAGCTTTCTTT. Encoded protein: CASSQGQGGTEAFF. The chain joins TRBV3-1 (or the pseudogene TRBV3-2) to TRBJ1-1, with 7 bases fitting TRBD1. There are 14 residues in the CDR3. V lost 1 base, J lost 4 bases, and 3 bases stayed unmatched. Germline V CDR1 and CDR2: LGHDT, YNNKEL (reference sequence).

The V and J genes are TRBV4-3 and TRBJ2-7; 7 bases map to TRBD1. This CDR3 is built from 16 residues. The germline gives CDR1 LGHNA, CDR2 YSLEER. With V trimmed by 6 bases and J by 4 bases, 15 bases remained unmatched. The CDR3 DNA sequence: TGCGCCAGCAGGGGAGAGGGGCACAGGGGTGAGTACGAGCAGTACTTC. Protein sequence: CASRGEGHRGEYEQYF.

The V call is TRBV6-1, the J call TRBJ1-2, with D possibly being TRBD1 (6 bases). Germline-derived CDR1 and CDR2 are MNHNS and SASEGT. The CDR3 runs 13 residues. The V end was cut by 3 bases, the J end by 3 bases, with 8 bases between. The CDR3 protein is CASSEAGDYGYTF. The CDR3 bases are TGTGCCAGCAGTGAGGCAGGGGACTATGGCTACACCTTC.

The rearrangement links TRBV11-3 to TRBJ1-2, with 9 bases identical to TRBD1. V gave up 5 bases and J gave up 3 bases; unmatched junction bases: 10. The CDR3 is 16 amino acids. Germline V gene sequence: CDR1 SGHNT, CDR2 YENEEA. The CDR3 DNA is TGTGCCAGCAGCGCGAGAACGACAGGGGGGGACTATGGCTACACCTTC. It encodes CASSARTTGGDYGYTF.

The J gene is TRBJ1-2, the V gene TRBV15; tentative D call: TRBD1 (6 bases). CDR1 is LNHNV and CDR2 is YYDKDF in the germline V gene (reference sequence). The CDR3 extends over 17 amino acids. V was pared by 2 bases and J by 8 bases, with 24 bases between. The CDR3 loop is CATSRNPLRQGWRGYTF. The CDR3 region has the DNA TGTGCCACCAGCAGAAACCCCTTGAGGCAGGGGTGGCGGGGCTACACCTTC.